This T cell receptor beta chain was obtained from a study of CD8+ T cells in alopecia areata. Overall study results and limits: Expanded CD8+ clones among the top 100, as well as scalp clonality, were significantly decreased by tofacitinib.

The V gene's germline CDR1 is SGHDN and CDR2 FVKESK. Trimming left V 3 bases short and J 3 bases short, with 15 bases between. The CDR3 length is 15 residues. This clone was counted between two and nine times. Antigen: not known. Treatment given: oral pan-JAK inhibitor, 5-10 mg twice daily. Following extraction, RNA underwent reverse transcription to cDNA, which served as the sequencing template. TCRdb's copy holds only in-frame clones and misses some; the assay was immunoSEQ multiplex PCR. Of some 180,000 clones listed, 40% to 65% are singletons. The sample here was CD8+ T cells sorted from blood, taken at week 24, from a patient treated with tofacitinib. The gene calls are TRBV14 and TRBJ2-7, with D perhaps matching TRBD2 (5 bases). The sequence derives from a human donor with alopecia areata. The CDR3 loop is CASSHGSGVNYEQYF. CDR3 bases: TGTGCCAGCAGCCATGGAAGCGGAGTCAACTACGAGCAGTACTTC.